This section outlines one T cell receptor (beta chain) sequence together with its context. The record originates from a study of blood T cell repertoires in COVID-19. Study-wide context: COVID-19 samples from acute and convalescent phases originated in the United States, Italy and Spain. Nucleic acid was either cDNA or gDNA, and it came from T cells, B-cell-depleted T cells, or PBMCs.

Method: immunoSEQ multiplex PCR; TCRdb's copy keeps in-frame clones and lacks some. This sample yields about 100,000 clones, of which 70% to 90% are seen a single time; roughly 13% belongs to the top ten. This CDR3 region has 11 residues. Trimming removed 8 bases from V and 3 bases from J, with 8 bases in between. Germline CDR1 and CDR2: MNHEY and SVGAGI. This TCR was sampled from a man in his forties or fifties with active or convalescent COVID-19. Sequenced sample: peripheral blood. The chain recombines TRBV6-5 with TRBJ2-7; D is ambiguous. The CDR3 here is CASGPVYEQYF. CDR3 DNA: TGTGCCAGCGGTCCGGTCTACGAGCAGTACTTC.